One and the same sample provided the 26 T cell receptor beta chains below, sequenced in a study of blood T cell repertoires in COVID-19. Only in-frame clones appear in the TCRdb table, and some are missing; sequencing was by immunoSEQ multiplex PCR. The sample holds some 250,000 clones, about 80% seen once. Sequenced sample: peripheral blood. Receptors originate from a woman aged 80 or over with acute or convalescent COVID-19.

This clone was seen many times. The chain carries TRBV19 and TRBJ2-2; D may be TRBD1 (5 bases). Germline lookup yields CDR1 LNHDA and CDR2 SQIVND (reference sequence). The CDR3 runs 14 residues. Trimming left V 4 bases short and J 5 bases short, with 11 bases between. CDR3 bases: TGTGCCAGTAGTAAGAGCCAGGGAACCGGGGAGCTGTTTTTT. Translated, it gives CASSKSQGTGELFF. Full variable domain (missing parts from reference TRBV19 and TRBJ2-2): DGGITQSPKYLFRKEGQNVTLSCEQNLNHDAMYWYRQDPGQGLRLIYYSQIVNDFQKGDIAEGYSVSREKKESFPLTVTSAQKNPTAFYLCASSKSQGTGELFFGEGSRLTVL.

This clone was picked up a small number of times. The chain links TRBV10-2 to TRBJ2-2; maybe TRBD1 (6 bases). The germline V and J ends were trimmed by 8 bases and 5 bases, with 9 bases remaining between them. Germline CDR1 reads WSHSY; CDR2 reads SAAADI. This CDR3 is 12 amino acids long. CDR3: CASGTGTGELFF. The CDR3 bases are TGCGCCAGCGGCACAGGGACCGGGGAGCTGTTTTTT.

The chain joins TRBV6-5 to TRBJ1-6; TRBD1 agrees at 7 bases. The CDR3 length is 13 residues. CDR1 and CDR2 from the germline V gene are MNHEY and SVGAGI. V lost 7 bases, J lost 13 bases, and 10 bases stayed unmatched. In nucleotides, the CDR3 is TGTGCCAGCATAGAGACAGGGACCGGGCCCCTCCACTTT. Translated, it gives CASIETGTGPLHF.

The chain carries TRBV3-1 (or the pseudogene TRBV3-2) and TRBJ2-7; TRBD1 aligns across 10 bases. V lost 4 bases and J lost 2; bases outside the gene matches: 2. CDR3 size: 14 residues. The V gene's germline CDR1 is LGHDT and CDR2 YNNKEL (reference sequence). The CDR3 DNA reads TGTGCCAGCAGCCGGACAGGGGGGACCTACGAGCAGTACTTC. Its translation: CASSRTGGTYEQYF.

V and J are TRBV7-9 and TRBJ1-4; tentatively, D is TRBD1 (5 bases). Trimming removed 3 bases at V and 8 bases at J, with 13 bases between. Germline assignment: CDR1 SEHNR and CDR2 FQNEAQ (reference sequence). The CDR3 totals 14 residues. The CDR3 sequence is CASSFIQGSEKLFF. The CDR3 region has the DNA TGTGCCAGCAGCTTCATCCAGGGCAGCGAAAAACTGTTTTTT.

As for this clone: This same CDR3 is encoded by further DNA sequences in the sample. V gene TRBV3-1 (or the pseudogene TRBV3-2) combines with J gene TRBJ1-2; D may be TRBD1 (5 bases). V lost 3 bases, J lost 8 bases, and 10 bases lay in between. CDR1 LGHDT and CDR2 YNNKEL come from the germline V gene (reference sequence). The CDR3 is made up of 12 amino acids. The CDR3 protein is CASSQGGLGYTF. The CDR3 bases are TGTGCCAGCAGCCAGGGGGGGTTGGGCTACACCTTC.

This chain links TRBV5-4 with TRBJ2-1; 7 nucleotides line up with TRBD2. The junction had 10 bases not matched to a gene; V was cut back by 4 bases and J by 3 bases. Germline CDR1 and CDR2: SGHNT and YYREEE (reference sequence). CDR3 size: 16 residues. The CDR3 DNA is TGTGCCAGCAGCCCCGTCGCGGGGGAGATCTACAATGAGCAGTTCTTC. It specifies CASSPVAGEIYNEQFF.

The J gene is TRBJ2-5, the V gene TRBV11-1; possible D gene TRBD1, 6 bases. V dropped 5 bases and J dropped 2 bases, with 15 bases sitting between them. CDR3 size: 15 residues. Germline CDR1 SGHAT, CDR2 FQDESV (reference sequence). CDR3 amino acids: CASSLRQDPQETQYF. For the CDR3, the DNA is TGTGCCAGCAGCCTTCGACAGGATCCGCAAGAGACCCAGTACTTC.

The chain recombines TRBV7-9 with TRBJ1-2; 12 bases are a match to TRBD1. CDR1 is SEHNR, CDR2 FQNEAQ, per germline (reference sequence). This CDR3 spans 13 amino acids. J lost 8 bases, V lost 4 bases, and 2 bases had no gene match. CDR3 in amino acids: CASSSGTGGGYTF. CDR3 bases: TGTGCCAGCAGCTCCGGGACAGGGGGCGGCTACACCTTC.

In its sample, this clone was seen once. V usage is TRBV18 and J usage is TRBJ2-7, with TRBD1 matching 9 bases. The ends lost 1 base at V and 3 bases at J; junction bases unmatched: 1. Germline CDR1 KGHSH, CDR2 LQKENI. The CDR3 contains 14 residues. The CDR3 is CASSPRTGVYEQYF. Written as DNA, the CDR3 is TGTGCCAGCTCACCACGGACAGGGGTCTACGAGCAGTACTTC.

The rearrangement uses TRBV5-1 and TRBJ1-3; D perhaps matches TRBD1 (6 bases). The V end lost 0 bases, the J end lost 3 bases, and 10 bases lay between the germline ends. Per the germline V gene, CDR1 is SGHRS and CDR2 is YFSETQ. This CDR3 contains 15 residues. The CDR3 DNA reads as TGCGCCAGCAGCTTGGACGGGGGGCTTGGAAACACCATATATTTT. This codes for CASSLDGGLGNTIYF.

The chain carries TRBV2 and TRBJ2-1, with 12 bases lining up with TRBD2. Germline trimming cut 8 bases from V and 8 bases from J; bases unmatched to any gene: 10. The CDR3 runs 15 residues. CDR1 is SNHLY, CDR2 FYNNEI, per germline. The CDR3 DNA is TGTGCCAGCGGCACAGGACTAGCGGGATTGTATGAGCAGTTCTTC. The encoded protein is CASGTGLAGLYEQFF.

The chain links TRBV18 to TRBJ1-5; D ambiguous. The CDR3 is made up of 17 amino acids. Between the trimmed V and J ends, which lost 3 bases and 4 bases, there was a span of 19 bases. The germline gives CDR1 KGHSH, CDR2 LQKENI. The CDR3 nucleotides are TGTGCCAGCTCACCCCAAACGCTTACAGCGGGGAATCAGCCCCAGCATTTT. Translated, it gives CASSPQTLTAGNQPQHF.

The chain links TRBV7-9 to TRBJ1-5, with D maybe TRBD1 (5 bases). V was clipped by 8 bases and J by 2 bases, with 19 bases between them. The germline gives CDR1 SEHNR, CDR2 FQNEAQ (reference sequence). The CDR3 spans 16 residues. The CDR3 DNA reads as TGTGCCAGCTCACGTGGGGGGGTGTTGGGCAATCAGCCCCAGCATTTT. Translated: CASSRGGVLGNQPQHF.

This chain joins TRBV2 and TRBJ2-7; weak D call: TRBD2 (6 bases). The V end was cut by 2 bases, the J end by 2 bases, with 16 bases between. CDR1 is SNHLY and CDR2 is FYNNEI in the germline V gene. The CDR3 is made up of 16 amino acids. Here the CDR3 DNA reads TGTGCCAGCAGTGAACCCCTCGCTAGCGAGACCTACGAGCAGTACTTC. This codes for CASSEPLASETYEQYF.

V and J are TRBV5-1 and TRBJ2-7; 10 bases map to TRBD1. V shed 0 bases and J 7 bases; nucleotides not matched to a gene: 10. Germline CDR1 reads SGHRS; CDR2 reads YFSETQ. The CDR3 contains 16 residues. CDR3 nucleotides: TGCGCCAGCAGCTTGGCCCCCGGGACAGGGGCTTTAGAGCAGTACTTC. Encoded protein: CASSLAPGTGALEQYF.

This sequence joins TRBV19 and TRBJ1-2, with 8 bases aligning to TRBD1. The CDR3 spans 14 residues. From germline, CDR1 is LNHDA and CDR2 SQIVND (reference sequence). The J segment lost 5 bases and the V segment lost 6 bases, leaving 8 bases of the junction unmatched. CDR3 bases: TGTGCCAGTAGCGAATCAGGGGGCGGATATGGCTACACCTTC. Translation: CASSESGGGYGYTF. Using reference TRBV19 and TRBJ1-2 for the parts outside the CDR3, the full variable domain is DGGITQSPKYLFRKEGQNVTLSCEQNLNHDAMYWYRQDPGQGLRLIYYSQIVNDFQKGDIAEGYSVSREKKESFPLTVTSAQKNPTAFYLCASSESGGGYGYTFGSGTRLTVV.

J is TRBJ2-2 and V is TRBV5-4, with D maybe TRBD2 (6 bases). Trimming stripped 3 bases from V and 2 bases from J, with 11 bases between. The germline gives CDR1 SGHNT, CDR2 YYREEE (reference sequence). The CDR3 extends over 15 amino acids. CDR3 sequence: CASSSYSGNTGELFF. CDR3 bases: TGTGCCAGCAGCTCCTATAGCGGAAACACCGGGGAGCTGTTTTTT.

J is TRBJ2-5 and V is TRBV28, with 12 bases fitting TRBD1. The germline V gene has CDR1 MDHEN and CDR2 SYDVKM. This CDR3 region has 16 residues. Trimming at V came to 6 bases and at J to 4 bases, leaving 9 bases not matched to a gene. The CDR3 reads CASSSTGTGGRETQYF. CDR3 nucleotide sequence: TGTGCCAGCAGCTCCACCGGGACAGGGGGCAGAGAGACCCAGTACTTC.

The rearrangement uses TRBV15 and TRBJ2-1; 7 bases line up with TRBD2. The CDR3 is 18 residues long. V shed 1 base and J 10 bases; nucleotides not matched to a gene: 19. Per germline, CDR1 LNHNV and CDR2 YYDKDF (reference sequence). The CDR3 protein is CATSRVGYISGTSREQFF. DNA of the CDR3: TGTGCCACCAGCAGAGTTGGGTATATAAGCGGGACCAGCAGGGAGCAGTTCTTC.

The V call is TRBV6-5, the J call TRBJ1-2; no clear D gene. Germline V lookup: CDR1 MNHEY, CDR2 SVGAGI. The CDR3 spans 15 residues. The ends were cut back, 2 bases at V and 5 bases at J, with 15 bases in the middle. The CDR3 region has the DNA TGTGCCAGCAGTTACGGAGTTCCGGCTCTTTATGGCTACACCTTC. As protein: CASSYGVPALYGYTF.

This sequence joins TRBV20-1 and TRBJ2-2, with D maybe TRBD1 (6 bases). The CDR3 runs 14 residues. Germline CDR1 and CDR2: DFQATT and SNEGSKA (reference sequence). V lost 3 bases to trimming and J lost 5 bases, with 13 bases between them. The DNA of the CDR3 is TGCAGTGCTAGTTTGGGGGCGCATACCGGGGAGCTGTTTTTT. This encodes CSASLGAHTGELFF.

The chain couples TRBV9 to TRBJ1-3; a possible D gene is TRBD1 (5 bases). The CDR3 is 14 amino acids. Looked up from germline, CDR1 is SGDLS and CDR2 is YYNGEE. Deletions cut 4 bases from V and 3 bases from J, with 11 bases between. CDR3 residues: CASSFDSNGNTIYF. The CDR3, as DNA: TGTGCCAGCAGCTTCGACAGTAATGGAAACACCATATATTTT.

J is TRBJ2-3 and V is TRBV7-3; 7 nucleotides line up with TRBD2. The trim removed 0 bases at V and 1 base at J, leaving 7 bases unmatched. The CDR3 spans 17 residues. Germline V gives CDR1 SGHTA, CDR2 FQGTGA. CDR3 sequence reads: CASSLTVERDGTDTQYF. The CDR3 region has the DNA TGTGCCAGCAGCTTAACGGTGGAGCGGGACGGCACAGATACGCAGTATTTT.

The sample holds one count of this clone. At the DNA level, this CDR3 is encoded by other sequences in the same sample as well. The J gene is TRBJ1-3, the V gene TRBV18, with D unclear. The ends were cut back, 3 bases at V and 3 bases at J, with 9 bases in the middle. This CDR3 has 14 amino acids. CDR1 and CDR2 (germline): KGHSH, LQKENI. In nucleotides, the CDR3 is TGTGCCAGCTCACCCTCCGGGGATGGAAACACCATATATTTT. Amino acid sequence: CASSPSGDGNTIYF.

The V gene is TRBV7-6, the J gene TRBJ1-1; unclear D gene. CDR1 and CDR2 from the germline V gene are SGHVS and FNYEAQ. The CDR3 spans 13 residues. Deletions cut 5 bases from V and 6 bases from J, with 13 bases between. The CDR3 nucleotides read TGTGCCAGCAGCCGAGCCCCGAGTGCTGAAGCTTTCTTT. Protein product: CASSRAPSAEAFF.